The text below deals with one TCR beta chain. Its antigen is unidentified. This sample is drawn from a study of Ad26.COV2.S vaccination and SARS-CoV-2 variants. The CDR3 contains 15 residues. The germline V gene encodes CDR1 SGHRS and CDR2 YFSETQ. The junction had 7 bases not matched to a gene; V was cut back by 4 bases and J by 3 bases. Stated treatment: approximately 18 received Ad26.COV2.S at low or high dose, single or two shots; about 5 received placebo; per-sample allocation not given. It was on day 63 after the first vaccine or placebo injection that samples were taken. Study results and limitations: Participants in the vaccine arm had higher spike-specific TCR breadth; placebo recipients had lower. Spike-specific CD8+ and CD4+ T cell responses reportedly showed substantial breadth after vaccination. The TCR breadth and depth analyses may have understated or missed part of the total T cell responses.

The table came from immunoSEQ multiplex PCR; TCRdb's copy has only in-frame clones and leaves some out. This table holds around 450,000 clones, nearly 90% found once. The sequenced sample was peripheral blood, obtained in a trial of Ad26.COV2.S vaccine versus placebo. The TCR sequence derives from a person between 18 and 59 years old who received the Ad26.COV2.S COVID-19 vaccine or a placebo. The genes are TRBV5-1 and TRBJ2-7, with 10 bases fitting TRBD2. The CDR3 sequence: CASSQGLADYYEQYF. The DNA for the CDR3 is TGCGCCAGCAGCCAAGGACTAGCGGATTACTACGAGCAGTACTTC.